This paragraph reports one TCR beta chain. Its matching antigen is unknown. These data belong to a study of shared clonotypes between healthy human individuals. General observations from the study: Sequencing of the sorted subsets was shown by rarefaction to be incomplete despite large depth.

Assay: immunoSEQ multiplex PCR; the TCRdb copy retains only in-frame clones and omits some. Of approximately 740,000 clones in the sample, nearly 95% were seen once. Terminally differentiated effector memory CD45RA+ cells were excluded from the naive CD8 cells, which were CD45RO-negative and positively selected for CCR7. The TCR was taken from a man younger than 45 in good health. Sequences were obtained from naive CD8+ T cells sorted from blood.

The CDR3 nucleotides read TGTGCCAGCAGCTTACAGCCCTCGGGTGAGCAGTTCTTC. Translating it yields CASSLQPSGEQFF. The chain is built from TRBV7-2 and TRBJ2-1; D unresolved. From germline, CDR1 is SGHTA and CDR2 FQGNSA. The CDR3 has 13 residues. V lost 2 bases to trimming and J lost 9 bases, with 11 bases between them.